Sequencing of this TCR beta chain was carried out in a study of beta chain features in type 1 diabetes. This CDR3 has 15 residues. Trimming took off 1 base at V and 0 bases at J, with 10 bases between the two ends. CDR1 and CDR2 from the germline V gene are GTSNPN and SVGIG (reference sequence). Since all of the isolated RNA was reverse transcribed, expressed TCRB transcripts were what got sequenced. Sequencing used immunoSEQ multiplex PCR; TCRdb keeps in-frame clones, though not all of them. The table includes approximately 44,000 clones, over 50% detected once. This chain uses TRBV30 with TRBJ1-3, with D maybe TRBD1 (6 bases). This TCR derives from a woman under 30 in good health. The sample was Tregs from blood. Written as DNA, the CDR3 is TGTGCCTGGAGTGGTGACAGGTCCTCTGGAAACACCATATATTTT. This translates into CAWSGDRSSGNTIYF.